The 30 T cell receptor beta chains listed next were all sequenced from one sample in a study of T-cell memory formation after mild COVID-19. TCRdb reprocessed the 5' RACE reads via MiXCR and lists one record per CDR3 protein. The sample holds hundreds of thousands of distinct CDR3 sequences, roughly 13% seen once. Material for sequencing was PBMCs or a T cell subset sorted from them (not recorded which). The receptors here all came from a man aged 18 to 30 who had mild COVID-19 (a few samples of this study predate the infection). Cell type and time point are not known.

This clonotype was seen at least ten times. The chain is built from TRBV14 and TRBJ2-7, with D possibly matching TRBD2 (5 bases). The CDR3 length is 12 residues. Per germline, CDR1 SGHDN and CDR2 FVKESK. V was trimmed by 8 bases and J by 0 bases, leaving 8 bases between them. The CDR3 DNA sequence: TGTGCCAGCGGGGAGACCTCCTACGAGCAGTACTTC. Translating gives CASGETSYEQYF.

This clonotype occurred a few times. The chain employs TRBV19 and TRBJ1-5; 10 bases map to TRBD1. Germline V lookup: CDR1 LNHDA, CDR2 SQIVND (reference sequence). Trimming at V came to 5 bases and at J to 5 bases, leaving 3 bases not matched to a gene. The CDR3 runs 14 residues. CDR3 bases: TGTGCCAGTAGTGACAGGGGGCAGGATCAGCCCCAGCATTTT. Protein product: CASSDRGQDQPQHF.

This clonotype was picked up a small number of times. The rearrangement joins TRBV29-1 to TRBJ1-1; TRBD1 agrees at 8 bases. The trim removed 6 bases at V and 1 base at J, leaving 4 bases unmatched. CDR3 size: 13 residues. Germline CDR1 and CDR2: SQVTM and ANQGSEA. CDR3 sequence: CSVGGQENTEAFF. The CDR3 coding sequence is TGCAGCGTGGGGGGACAGGAGAACACTGAAGCTTTCTTT.

This clonotype was detected only a few times. V usage is TRBV5-1 and J usage is TRBJ2-1; 10 bases fit TRBD2. With 3 bases clipped from V and 2 bases from J, the junction kept 2 bases outside the gene matches. Germline CDR1 SGHRS, CDR2 YFSETQ. The CDR3 length is 15 residues. CDR3 sequence reads: CASSWSGGAYNEQFF. CDR3 nucleotide sequence: TGCGCCAGCAGCTGGAGCGGGGGGGCCTACAATGAGCAGTTCTTC.

In this sample, this clonotype turned up a few times. This sequence joins TRBV7-9 and TRBJ2-3, with 9 bases fitting TRBD2. The CDR3 runs 15 residues. V trimming: 1 base; J trimming: 3 bases; junction bases outside the gene matches: 2. Germline V gene sequence: CDR1 SEHNR, CDR2 FQNEAQ (reference sequence). For the CDR3, the DNA is TGTGCCAGCAGCTTAGTTCTAGCGGGGACAGATACGCAGTATTTT. This gives the protein CASSLVLAGTDTQYF.

This clonotype has a handful of counts. The chain links TRBV28 to TRBJ1-4; a possible D gene is TRBD1 (6 bases). The CDR3 sequence is 15 residues long. Trimming shortened V by 5 bases and J by 5 bases, and 15 bases separated the two germline ends. The germline V gene encodes CDR1 MDHEN and CDR2 SYDVKM. The CDR3 DNA follows: TGTGCCAGCAGTCCCTCCAGGGGCGGAAATGAAAAACTGTTTTTT. Amino acids: CASSPSRGGNEKLFF.

This clonotype was seen more than once but under ten times. This chain connects TRBV4-1 to TRBJ2-1, with D possibly matching TRBD2 (5 bases). CDR1 MGHRA and CDR2 YSYEKL come from the germline V gene. V shed 1 base and J shed 7 bases, with 8 bases lying between them. The CDR3 runs to 13 residues. As DNA, the CDR3 is TGCGCCAGCAGCCAAGCGGGGTCAAATGAGCAGTTCTTC. Translation: CASSQAGSNEQFF.

The chain combines TRBV7-9 with TRBJ1-3, with D unclear. The length of the CDR3 is 14 residues. Germline-derived CDR1 and CDR2 are SEHNR and FQNEAQ (reference sequence). Trimming pared 11 bases from V and 0 bases from J, leaving 14 bases between. The CDR3 sequence is CAWSRESSGNTIYF. The CDR3 DNA is TGTGCCTGGTCGCGGGAATCCTCTGGAAACACCATATATTTT.

J is TRBJ2-7 and V is TRBV6-2 or TRBV6-3; no clear D. V lost 6 bases to trimming and J lost 7 bases, with 10 bases between them. The germline V gene has CDR1 MNHEY and CDR2 SVGEGT. CDR3 length: 11 amino acids. The DNA of the CDR3 is TGTGCCAGCAGCTCGGTTTTGGAGCAGTACTTC. Its protein product is CASSSVLEQYF.

This clonotype occurred many times. The chain has TRBV6-6 and TRBJ2-3; no clear D. Trimming left V 6 bases short and J 6 bases short, with 10 bases between. The CDR3 totals 12 residues. Germline V gene data show CDR1 as MNHNY and CDR2 as SVGAGI (reference sequence). CDR3 bases: TGTGCCAGCAGCTTTTCGGCGGATACGCAGTATTTT. As protein: CASSFSADTQYF.

The chain carries TRBV29-1 and TRBJ2-1; the D gene could be TRBD1 or TRBD2 (5 bases each). Trimming removed 4 bases from V and 0 bases from J, with 25 bases in between. This CDR3 spans 19 amino acids. In germline, CDR1 is SQVTM, CDR2 ANQGSEA. CDR3 nucleotide sequence: TGCAGCGTTGCCCGCCCCGGGCGTGGGACCGTGAGCTCCTACAATGAGCAGTTCTTC. Amino acids: CSVARPGRGTVSSYNEQFF.

J is TRBJ1-5 and V is TRBV6-6; 9 bases match TRBD1. Germline lookup yields CDR1 MNHNY and CDR2 SVGAGI (reference sequence). CDR3 length equals 18 residues. V shed 5 bases, J shed 7 bases, and the junction held 18 bases outside the gene matches. The chain's CDR3 is CASSHAGTGRLVSQPQHF. DNA for the CDR3: TGTGCCAGCAGTCACGCGGGGACAGGGAGGTTGGTATCCCAGCCCCAGCATTTT.

This clonotype occurred many times. The V and J genes are TRBV29-1 and TRBJ2-2, with 12 bases lining up with TRBD1. The length of the CDR3 is 18 residues. Germline V gives CDR1 SQVTM, CDR2 ANQGSEA. Losses at the gene ends were 0 bases for V and 3 bases for J; bases not matched to a gene: 8. The CDR3 sequence is CSVEDRGQGASYTGELFF. DNA for the CDR3: TGCAGCGTTGAAGATAGGGGACAGGGGGCTTCGTACACCGGGGAGCTGTTTTTT.

This clonotype has only a few counts. The V and J genes are TRBV20-1 and TRBJ2-7, with D unclear. CDR1 and CDR2 from the germline V gene are DFQATT and SNEGSKA (reference sequence). The CDR3 totals 11 residues. Trimming removed 6 bases at V and 6 bases at J, with 12 bases between. The CDR3 reads CSAGPGLEQYV. CDR3 coding DNA: TGCAGTGCCGGGCCCGGTCTCGAGCAGTACGTC.

This clonotype showed up many times. The chain combines TRBV5-1 with TRBJ1-2; D unclear. The CDR3 spans 17 residues. With 3 bases removed from V and 4 bases from J, the gap between germline ends came to 22 bases. Germline V gene sequence: CDR1 SGHRS, CDR2 YFSETQ. This CDR3 reads CASSSRRSPLRSYGYTF. The DNA of the CDR3 is TGCGCCAGCAGCTCAAGACGGAGCCCCCTTCGTAGCTATGGCTACACCTTC.

This clonotype was counted between two and nine times. This chain uses TRBV9 with TRBJ2-3, with TRBD2 matching over 14 bases. The germline CDR1 and CDR2 sequences are SGDLS and YYNGEE. V dropped 4 bases and J dropped 3; count of bases not matched to a gene: 13. CDR3 size: 19 residues. DNA of the CDR3: TGTGCCAGCAGCCCCCGGACTAGCGGGGGGACACCCGCTACAGATACGCAGTATTTT. Its translation: CASSPRTSGGTPATDTQYF.

This clonotype has at least ten counts. This rearrangement joins TRBV4-2 to TRBJ2-6, with D uncertain. Germline assignment: CDR1 LGHNA and CDR2 YNFKEQ. This CDR3 is 15 amino acids long. V was shortened by 0 bases and J by 4 bases, with 7 bases between the two germline ends. The DNA of the CDR3 is TGTGCCAGCAGCCAAGACTCGTCCGGGGCCAACGTCCTGACTTTC. Translating gives CASSQDSSGANVLTF.

This clonotype was counted only a few times. The chain combines TRBV12-1 with TRBJ2-7; the D call of TRBD1 is as the table states it, not checked on the DNA. TRBV12-1 is a pseudogene. CDR3 length: 16 amino acids. CDR3 residues: CASSSDRAFTPYEQYV. The CDR3 DNA reads as TGTGCCAGCAGCTCCGACAGGGCCTTTACCCCCTACGAGCAGTACGTC.

This clonotype occurred a few times. This chain joins TRBV4-3 and TRBJ1-2; maybe TRBD1 (6 bases). V was clipped by 4 bases and J by 5 bases, with 14 bases between them. The germline gives CDR1 LGHNA, CDR2 YSLEER. The CDR3 is 14 residues long. CDR3 in amino acids: CASSPQRTGYGYTF. The DNA for the CDR3 is TGCGCCAGCAGCCCCCAGCGAACAGGGTATGGCTACACCTTC.

This clonotype occurred a few times. This chain uses TRBV6-2 or TRBV6-3 with TRBJ1-1; no clear D. The CDR3 consists of 14 residues. The V end was cut by 6 bases, the J end by 1 base, with 12 bases between. Germline CDR1 MNHEY, CDR2 SVGEGT. The CDR3 here is CASSTSLGNTEAFF. The DNA for the CDR3 is TGTGCCAGCAGCACAAGCCTAGGGAACACTGAAGCTTTCTTT.

This clonotype was seen only a few times. The gene calls are TRBV12-3 or TRBV12-4 and TRBJ2-7, with D perhaps matching TRBD2 (7 bases). Trimming took 7 bases from V and 6 from J, leaving 13 bases between them. This CDR3 is 12 amino acids long. The chain's CDR3 is CASNSGGFEQYF. Here the CDR3 DNA reads TGTGCCAGCAATTCGGGGGGCTTCGAGCAGTACTTC.

This clonotype was observed a few times. The chain joins TRBV5-1 to TRBJ2-1, with TRBD1 identical over 8 bases. CDR3 length: 14 amino acids. Unmatched junction bases numbered 12, after V lost 7 bases and J lost 9 bases. CDR1 is SGHRS, CDR2 YFSETQ, per germline. CDR3 DNA: TGCGCCAGCCACGAGACAGGGGCAGAGGGTGAGCAGTTCTTC. Its protein product is CASHETGAEGEQFF.

This clonotype was detected ten times or more. This chain connects TRBV18 to TRBJ2-7, with TRBD1 as a possible D gene (6 bases). V was pared by 3 bases and J by 3 bases, with 6 bases between. CDR1 and CDR2 (germline): KGHSH, LQKENI. The CDR3 is 12 residues long. The CDR3: CASSPDSYEQYV. CDR3 bases: TGTGCCAGCTCACCGGACAGCTACGAGCAGTACGTC.

The V and J genes are TRBV12-3 or TRBV12-4 and TRBJ1-3; no firm D call. V lost 3 bases, J lost 4 bases, and 13 bases lay in between. This CDR3 has 15 amino acids. The CDR3 coding sequence is TGTGCCAGCAGTTTCGGGCTCCTTTCGGGAAACACCATATATTTT. Translated, it gives CASSFGLLSGNTIYF.

This clonotype was seen a few times. The V and J genes are TRBV5-4 and TRBJ2-5, with TRBD2 matching over 13 bases. CDR3 length: 16 residues. V shed 5 bases and J 3 bases; nucleotides not matched to a gene: 7. Germline lookup yields CDR1 SGHNT and CDR2 YYREEE (reference sequence). The CDR3 nucleotides read TGTGCCAGCAGGGAGATACTAGCGGGGGGGAAAGAGACCCAGTACTTC. Translated: CASREILAGGKETQYF.

This chain connects TRBV7-9 to TRBJ2-5; 9 bases match TRBD2. V gave up 4 bases and J gave up 2 bases; unmatched junction bases: 5. In germline, CDR1 is SEHNR, CDR2 FQNEAQ (reference sequence). The length of the CDR3 is 15 residues. The CDR3 coding sequence is TGTGCCAGCAGCTCCGCTAGCGGGGTACAAGAGACCCAGTACTTC. Translating gives CASSSASGVQETQYF.

This clonotype came up a few times. V usage is TRBV6-5 and J usage is TRBJ1-5; 9 bases line up with TRBD1. The trim removed 5 bases at V and 6 bases at J, leaving 17 bases unmatched. CDR3 length: 18 amino acids. Germline values: CDR1 MNHEY, CDR2 SVGAGI. For the CDR3, the DNA is TGTGCCAGCAGTCGAGTTGGAGGGACAGGGCTGGGCGGTCAGCCCCAGCATTTT. Amino acids: CASSRVGGTGLGGQPQHF.

The chain employs TRBV20-1 and TRBJ2-1; D unclear. Germline V gene sequence: CDR1 DFQATT, CDR2 SNEGSKA (reference sequence). With 0 bases removed from V and 6 bases from J, the gap between germline ends came to 12 bases. CDR3 size: 14 residues. DNA for the CDR3: TGCAGTGCTAGAGATATTCGGTTCCGCAATGAGCAGTTCTTC. Translated, it gives CSARDIRFRNEQFF.

The chain combines TRBV4-2 with TRBJ1-4; no reliable D call. CDR3 length: 16 residues. Trimming removed 0 bases from V and 0 bases from J, with 8 bases in between. CDR1 is LGHNA, CDR2 YNFKEQ, per germline. In DNA, the CDR3 is TGTGCCAGCAGCCAAGATCCCAGGTCAACTAATGAAAAACTGTTTTTT. This gives the protein CASSQDPRSTNEKLFF.

There are many counts of this clonotype. The chain combines TRBV5-4 with TRBJ1-1, with D possibly TRBD1 on 6 matching bases. The V and J ends lost 6 bases and 0 bases respectively, with 15 bases between them. CDR1 is SGHNT and CDR2 is YYREEE in the germline V gene (reference sequence). The CDR3 is 15 residues long. The CDR3: CASTEPGHMNTEAFF. The CDR3 nucleotides are TGTGCCAGCACCGAGCCGGGACATATGAACACTGAAGCTTTCTTT. Full variable domain (missing parts from reference TRBV5-4 and TRBJ1-1): ETGVTQSPTHLIKTRGQQVTLRCSSQSGHNTVSWYQQALGQGPQFIFQYYREEENGRGNFPPRFSGLQFPNYSSELNVNALELDDSALYLCASTEPGHMNTEAFFGQGTRLTVV.